Below are 25 T cell receptor beta chains sequenced from a single sample in a study of T cells in Graves' hyperthyroidism and ophthalmopathy. Using RNA transcripts as the source, TCR beta CDR3 regions were amplified. First-round RT-PCR of the TCR CDR3 relied on the HTBI primer set. TCRdb independently ran MiXCR on the multiplex PCR reads; one entry per CDR3 protein. Altogether around 200,000 distinct CDR3 sequences are present, about 16% being singletons, with the ten largest covering over 35%. Source material: blood. Receptor source: a man aged 35 to 55 with Graves' hyperthyroidism.

V is TRBV20-1 and J is TRBJ1-6; 7 bases line up with TRBD1. Germline CDR1 and CDR2: DFQATT and SNEGSKA (reference sequence). The CDR3 extends over 14 amino acids. V lost 3 bases, J lost 7 bases, and 6 bases stayed unmatched. The CDR3 spells CSASQQGVNSPLHF. The CDR3 region has the DNA TGCAGTGCTAGTCAGCAGGGGGTAAATTCACCCCTCCACTTT.

This clonotype has ten or more counts. The rearrangement links TRBV11-2 to TRBJ2-1; no clear D. Germline V gene data show CDR1 as SGHAT and CDR2 as FQNNGV. The V and J ends lost 6 bases and 9 bases respectively, with 9 bases between them. This CDR3 contains 11 residues. In nucleotides, the CDR3 is TGTGCCAGCAGACTCACGGGTGAGCAGTTCTTC. Translation gives CASRLTGEQFF.

This clonotype was found many times. V is TRBV6-2 or TRBV6-3 and J is TRBJ1-1, with D perhaps TRBD1 (6 bases). Germline-derived CDR1 and CDR2 are MNHEY and SVGEGT. Deletions cut 2 bases from V and 4 bases from J, with 8 bases between. The CDR3 is 13 residues long. The CDR3 bases are TGTGCCAGCAGTTACCAGGGGAGCACTGAAGCTTTCTTT. Translation: CASSYQGSTEAFF.

This clonotype was detected many times. The chain combines TRBV6-1 with TRBJ2-3; D is perhaps TRBD2 (6 bases). V lost 1 base to trimming and J lost 3 bases, with 14 bases between them. This CDR3 has 16 amino acids. Germline V gene lookup returns CDR1 MNHNS and CDR2 SASEGT. DNA of the CDR3: TGTGCCAGCAGTGAAGTCCCCGGGGGAGTTACAGATACGCAGTATTTT. Translation gives CASSEVPGGVTDTQYF.

This clonotype was seen ten or more times. The V and J genes are TRBV7-6 and TRBJ2-5, with D possibly matching TRBD2 (5 bases). CDR3 length: 13 amino acids. Looked up from germline, CDR1 is SGHVS and CDR2 is FNYEAQ. The ends were cut back, 5 bases at V and 14 bases at J, with 21 bases in the middle. The CDR3 sequence is CASSDHGMGPIYF. CDR3 DNA: TGTGCCAGCAGCGATCACGGGATGGGCCCGATATACTTC.

The chain links TRBV7-8 to TRBJ1-3; 7 nucleotides line up with TRBD1. CDR3 length equals 14 residues. CDR1 is SGHVS and CDR2 is FQNEAQ in the germline V gene. J lost 2 bases, V lost 5 bases, and 3 bases had no gene match. Here the CDR3 reads CASSHGTAGNTIYF. CDR3 in DNA: TGTGCCAGCAGCCACGGGACAGCTGGAAACACCATATATTTT.

The table lists this clonotype with a few counts. V gene TRBV7-2 combines with J gene TRBJ1-6, with D perhaps TRBD1 (5 bases). This CDR3 is 12 amino acids long. The V end was cut by 2 bases, the J end by 9 bases, with 5 bases between. The germline CDR1 and CDR2 sequences are SGHTA and FQGNSA. The chain's CDR3 is CASSLRGSPLHF. The CDR3 DNA reads as TGTGCCAGCAGCTTAAGGGGTTCACCCCTCCACTTT.

The V call is TRBV9, the J call TRBJ2-3; TRBD1 matches 8 bases. Per the germline V gene, CDR1 is SGDLS and CDR2 is YYNGEE. The junction had 0 bases not matched to a gene; V was cut back by 0 bases and J by 3 bases. This CDR3 is 14 amino acids long. CDR3 sequence (DNA): TGTGCCAGCAGCGTAGGACAGGGGACAGATACGCAGTATTTT. It encodes CASSVGQGTDTQYF.

This clonotype turned up a few times. The chain couples TRBV6-1 to TRBJ2-5; TRBD1 agrees at 7 bases. This CDR3 has 15 amino acids. The V segment lost 6 bases and the J segment 2 bases; nucleotides outside the gene matches: 9. Germline CDR1 MNHNS, CDR2 SASEGT. CDR3 loop: CASRPQGQLQETQYF. For the CDR3, the DNA is TGTGCCAGCAGACCCCAGGGACAGTTACAAGAGACCCAGTACTTC.

The CDR3: CASISPDGRDFYEQYF. The CDR3 DNA is TGTGCCAGCATTAGCCCAGATGGCAGAGACTTCTACGAGCAGTACTTC. The chain carries TRBV6-2 or TRBV6-3 and TRBJ2-7; D gene unclear. There are 16 residues in the CDR3. Deletions cut 7 bases from V and 3 bases from J, with 22 bases between. In germline, CDR1 is MNHEY, CDR2 SVGEGT.

This clonotype was detected many times. The chain couples TRBV28 to TRBJ2-7; D perhaps matches TRBD2 (5 bases). Trimming removed 10 bases from V and 0 bases from J, with 10 bases in between. The V gene's germline CDR1 is MDHEN and CDR2 SYDVKM. The CDR3 sequence is 12 residues long. CDR3 in DNA: TGTGCCACTGAGAGGGACTCCTACGAGCAGTACTTC. Translation gives CATERDSYEQYF.

This clonotype showed up just a few times. This chain links TRBV19 with TRBJ1-1, with D unclear. This CDR3 has 12 residues. The V gene lost 1 base and the J gene lost 11 bases, with 11 bases spanning the gap. CDR1 is LNHDA and CDR2 is SQIVND in the germline V gene (reference sequence). The CDR3 bases are TGTGCCAGTAGTATAGTGGCCGGGAACGCTTTCTTT. It encodes CASSIVAGNAFF.

In its sample, this clonotype was seen a few times. This chain links TRBV20-1 with TRBJ2-7; D possibly corresponds to TRBD2 (6 bases). V lost 2 bases to trimming and J lost 3 bases, with 11 bases between them. This CDR3 has 13 amino acids. Germline CDR1 is DFQATT and CDR2 is SNEGSKA (reference sequence). The CDR3 loop is CSARPREYYEQYF. The CDR3 coding sequence is TGCAGTGCTAGACCGCGGGAATACTACGAGCAGTACTTC.

The chain couples TRBV29-1 to TRBJ1-2, with 10 bases that match TRBD1. The germline CDR1 and CDR2 sequences are SQVTM and ANQGSEA. The CDR3 loop spans 14 amino acids. The CDR3 loop reads CTTRGTGEDYGYTF. In nucleotides, the CDR3 is TGCACGACTCGGGGGACAGGGGAGGACTATGGCTACACCTTC.

This clonotype was observed a handful of times. CDR3 loop: CAISGAPRERGRRTDTQYF. The DNA of the CDR3 is TGTGCCATCAGTGGGGCCCCTAGGGAGCGGGGGAGACGCACAGATACGCAGTATTTT. The J gene is TRBJ2-3, the V gene TRBV10-3; 8 nucleotides agree with TRBD2. The germline V gene has CDR1 ENHRY and CDR2 SYGVKD. The CDR3 runs 19 residues. Losses at the gene ends were 4 bases for V and 1 base for J; bases not matched to a gene: 16.

This clonotype was counted many times. V usage is TRBV12-3 or TRBV12-4 and J usage is TRBJ2-3, with 10 bases lining up with TRBD2. There are 14 residues in the CDR3. The V and J ends lost 9 bases and 3 bases, in that order; junction bases with no gene match: 6. The CDR3 nucleotides are TGTGCCAGTACTACTAGCGGGGATACAGATACGCAGTATTTT. Protein product: CASTTSGDTDTQYF.

V gene TRBV5-1 combines with J gene TRBJ1-2, with D perhaps TRBD1 (6 bases). This CDR3 has 16 amino acids. V was pared by 4 bases and J by 3 bases, with 19 bases between. The V gene's germline CDR1 is SGHRS and CDR2 YFSETQ. The CDR3 sequence is CASSQDIGTFHYGYTF. In nucleotides, the CDR3 is TGCGCCAGCAGCCAAGACATCGGGACATTCCACTATGGCTACACCTTC. The entire variable domain, with the rest obtained from reference TRBV5-1 and TRBJ1-2, is as follows: KAGVTQTPRYLIKTRGQQVTLSCSPISGHRSVSWYQQTPGQGLQFLFEYFSETQRNKGNFPGRFSGRQFSNSRSEMNVSTLELGDSALYLCASSQDIGTFHYGYTFGSGTRLTVV.

The rearrangement uses TRBV6-2 or TRBV6-3 and TRBJ2-5, with 11 bases aligning to TRBD2. The V gene's germline CDR1 is MNHEY and CDR2 SVGEGT. This CDR3 region has 15 residues. The V segment lost 6 bases and the J segment 5 bases; nucleotides outside the gene matches: 8. The CDR3 coding sequence is TGTGCCAGCAGGCCCGGACTAGCGGGCGATGAGACCCAGTACTTC. It encodes CASRPGLAGDETQYF.

Many counts were recorded for this clonotype. This sequence joins TRBV2 and TRBJ2-3; D perhaps matches TRBD1 (7 bases). The CDR3 sequence is 19 residues long. Trimming cost V 2 bases and J 3 bases, with 24 bases left between them. Germline V gene data show CDR1 as SNHLY and CDR2 as FYNNEI. The CDR3 is CASSERSGGTWQGTDTQYF. CDR3 DNA sequence: TGTGCCAGCAGTGAACGATCAGGGGGGACGTGGCAGGGGACAGATACGCAGTATTTT.

This clonotype was counted many times. The chain is built from TRBV7-6 and TRBJ2-1; D gene unclear. The V gene lost 0 bases and the J gene lost 4 bases, with 19 bases spanning the gap. The CDR3 runs to 18 residues. From germline, CDR1 is SGHVS and CDR2 FNYEAQ. CDR3 loop: CASSLAPIWGDGYNEQFF. CDR3 DNA: TGTGCCAGCAGCTTAGCCCCTATTTGGGGTGATGGGTACAATGAGCAGTTCTTC.

This clonotype came up a few times. The chain links TRBV24-1 to TRBJ2-1; a weak D match, TRBD2 (6 bases). The CDR3 loop spans 12 amino acids. V lost 9 bases and J 6 bases, leaving 11 bases between the germline ends. Per the germline V gene, CDR1 is KGHDR and CDR2 is SFDVKD. Written as DNA, the CDR3 is TGTGCCACCGGGGGGAATTTCAATGAGCAGTTCTTC. Translation gives CATGGNFNEQFF.

This sequence joins TRBV20-1 and TRBJ1-2; D call uncertain. This CDR3 has 17 residues. V was shortened by 2 bases and J by 0 bases, with 19 bases between the two germline ends. Germline V gene lookup returns CDR1 DFQATT and CDR2 SNEGSKA (reference sequence). CDR3 loop: CSARIPTGVHPNYGYTF. For the CDR3, the DNA is TGCAGTGCTAGAATCCCGACGGGAGTTCACCCTAACTATGGCTACACCTTC.

This clonotype was seen many times. The rearrangement links TRBV3-1 to TRBJ2-2, with no clear D. The CDR3 contains 14 residues. Trimming pared 0 bases from V and 6 bases from J, leaving 8 bases between. The germline V gene has CDR1 LGHDT and CDR2 YNNKEL (reference sequence). CDR3 region: CASSQDDVPGELFF. In DNA, the CDR3 is TGTGCCAGCAGCCAAGACGATGTGCCCGGGGAGCTGTTTTTT.

In its sample, this clonotype was seen many times. The rearrangement links TRBV3-1 to TRBJ2-5; tentative D call: TRBD1 (7 bases). The CDR3 runs 14 residues. V lost 0 bases and J 7 bases, leaving 12 bases between the germline ends. Germline values: CDR1 LGHDT, CDR2 YNNKEL (reference sequence). In nucleotides, the CDR3 is TGTGCCAGCAGCCAAGATTGGCAGGGGGGGACCCAGTACTTC. This translates into CASSQDWQGGTQYF.

As to this clonotype: This may be a read error: a much more frequent sequence differs by one nucleotide. The conserved phenylalanine or tryptophan normally closing the CDR3 is absent here, so this likely arose from a read error. Here the CDR3 reads CATSDPAGGGYGYTL. The CDR3 coding sequence is TGTGCCACCAGTGACCCCGCAGGGGGAGGCTATGGCTACACCCTC. The V gene is TRBV24-1, the J gene TRBJ1-2, with 7 positions matching TRBD1. The CDR3 extends over 15 amino acids. The V gene end was trimmed by 4 bases and the J gene end by 4 bases; junction bases not matched to a gene: 8. The germline V gene encodes CDR1 KGHDR and CDR2 SFDVKD.